This TCR beta chain derives from a study of circulating CD8 cells and anti-PD-1 response in melanoma. Study background: Treatment was intravenous nivolumab at 3 mg/kg every 2 weeks. Study-level findings and limits: The cohort mixed treatment-naive and previously treated patients. At M1, fewer than 8% of TRB clonotypes appeared in multiple subsets.

TCR libraries were prepared from approximately 15 ng of total RNA with the QIAseq Immune Repertoire TCR panel. TCRdb re-analysed the reads in MiXCR, keeping a single row per CDR3 protein. Among about a thousand distinct CDR3 sequences listed, approximately 4.5% were seen once. Within the sample, this clonotype is medium-sized. Its antigen is not identified. This CDR3 has 15 residues. Per germline, CDR1 MDHEN and CDR2 SYDVKM. Trimming shortened V by 5 bases and J by 4 bases, and 17 bases separated the two germline ends. Sorting of live CD3+CD8+TCRalphabeta+ cells by PD-1 and/or TIGIT gave four subsets. This specimen was CD8+ T cells from PBMCs, taken at baseline or after one month of anti-PD-1 therapy (not recorded which). This clonotype was obtained from a human donor with melanoma. The rearrangement links TRBV28 to TRBJ2-5, with a weak D call TRBD2 (5 bases). CDR3 in DNA: TGTGCCAGCAGTCCCGGAACTAGTTCCTCAGAGACCCAGTACTTC. This encodes CASSPGTSSSETQYF.